These 21 T cell receptor beta chains came from one sample sequenced in a study of PD-1 blockade in classical Hodgkin lymphoma. Autologous stem cell transplantation was followed by relapse in every patient, and brentuximab vedotin exposure varied. Sequencing used immunoSEQ multiplex PCR; TCRdb keeps in-frame clones, though not all of them. Seen here are under 100,000 clones, over 70% observed once, and the top ten hold 10% to 15%. The material was peripheral blood mononuclear cells (PBMCs), obtained at baseline. These receptors originate from a human donor with classical Hodgkin lymphoma.

V gene TRBV12-5 combines with J gene TRBJ2-1; a weak D match, TRBD1 (5 bases). The CDR3 is made up of 12 amino acids. V lost 1 base, J lost 9 bases, and 7 bases lay in between. Germline CDR1 and CDR2: LGHNT and FRNRAP. The CDR3 DNA follows: TGTGCTAGTGGTTTGGAGGGGTTTGAGCAGTTCTTC. Protein: CASGLEGFEQFF.

The J gene is TRBJ2-7, the V gene TRBV5-1; D might be TRBD1 or TRBD2, each matching 5 bases. CDR3 size: 13 residues. V shed 3 bases and J shed 5 bases, with 12 bases lying between them. Germline values: CDR1 SGHRS, CDR2 YFSETQ. CDR3 sequence reads: CASSSALGDEQYF. The DNA of the CDR3 is TGCGCCAGCAGCTCCGCTCTGGGGGACGAGCAGTACTTC.

V and J are TRBV5-4 and TRBJ2-7, with D possibly matching TRBD1 (5 bases). The CDR3 totals 16 residues. Trimming left V 0 bases short and J 2 bases short, with 15 bases between. Germline lookup yields CDR1 SGHNT and CDR2 YYREEE (reference sequence). For the CDR3, the DNA is TGTGCCAGCAGCTTGGCCTCCAAAACAGGAGCCTACGAGCAGTACTTC. Protein: CASSLASKTGAYEQYF. Supplemented by reference TRBV5-4 and TRBJ2-7, the full variable domain reads ETGVTQSPTHLIKTRGQQVTLRCSSQSGHNTVSWYQQALGQGPQFIFQYYREEENGRGNFPPRFSGLQFPNYSSELNVNALELDDSALYLCASSLASKTGAYEQYFGPGTRLTVT.

The chain joins TRBV18 to TRBJ1-1; 8 nucleotides agree with TRBD1. This CDR3 has 16 amino acids. Germline assignment: CDR1 KGHSH and CDR2 LQKENI. The ends lost 2 bases at V and 0 bases at J; junction bases unmatched: 5. The chain's CDR3 is CASSPSQGGVNTEAFF. The CDR3 DNA sequence: TGTGCCAGCTCACCATCACAGGGGGGGGTGAACACTGAAGCTTTCTTT. The entire variable domain, with the rest obtained from reference TRBV18 and TRBJ1-1, is as follows: NAGVMQNPRHLVRRRGQEARLRCSPMKGHSHVYWYRQLPEEGLKFMVYLQKENIIDESGMPKERFSAEFPKEGPSILRIQQVVRGDSAAYFCASSPSQGGVNTEAFFGQGTRLTVV.

The chain has TRBV28 and TRBJ1-1; maybe TRBD1 (5 bases). There are 14 residues in the CDR3. Germline-derived CDR1 and CDR2 are MDHEN and SYDVKM. V was clipped by 5 bases and J by 1 base, with 11 bases between them. The CDR3, as DNA: TGTGCCAGCAGTCCCCGGGGGGGGAACACTGAAGCTTTCTTT. Its translation: CASSPRGGNTEAFF.

The chain couples TRBV5-1 to TRBJ2-7, with 8 bases fitting TRBD1. Per the germline V gene, CDR1 is SGHRS and CDR2 is YFSETQ. This CDR3 is 14 amino acids long. V trimming: 6 bases; J trimming: 0 bases; junction bases outside the gene matches: 5. This chain's CDR3 is CASTPTGGSYEQYF. DNA of the CDR3: TGCGCCAGCACACCTACAGGGGGCTCCTACGAGCAGTACTTC.

The rearrangement uses TRBV9 and TRBJ1-6; 8 positions agree with TRBD1. V dropped 7 bases and J dropped 0; count of bases not matched to a gene: 9. This CDR3 has 17 residues. Germline assignment: CDR1 SGDLS and CDR2 YYNGEE. This CDR3 is CASGDGTGRSYNSPLHF. Here the CDR3 DNA reads TGTGCCAGCGGGGACGGGACAGGCCGCTCCTATAATTCACCCCTCCACTTT.

The chain employs TRBV19 and TRBJ1-2, with D uncertain. The germline V and J ends were trimmed by 5 bases and 2 bases, with 12 bases remaining between them. Germline CDR1 is LNHDA and CDR2 is SQIVND (reference sequence). The CDR3 contains 14 residues. In nucleotides, the CDR3 is TGTGCCAGTAGTCCACAATCAGAAAACTATGGCTACACCTTC. It is translated as CASSPQSENYGYTF.

The V and J genes are TRBV2 and TRBJ2-1; D unclear. Trimming stripped 6 bases from V and 8 bases from J, with 11 bases between. The CDR3 has 12 residues. Germline assignment: CDR1 SNHLY and CDR2 FYNNEI. The CDR3 coding sequence is TGTGCCAGCAGCCAGAATTGGGATGAGCAGTTCTTC. Its translation is CASSQNWDEQFF.

The chain links TRBV18 to TRBJ1-2, with TRBD1 identical over 9 bases. This CDR3 comprises 14 residues. Per germline, CDR1 KGHSH and CDR2 LQKENI. J lost 4 bases, V lost 3 bases, and 3 bases had no gene match. CDR3 DNA sequence: TGTGCCAGCTCACCTATGGACAGGGGCTATGGCTACACCTTC. Protein: CASSPMDRGYGYTF.

In DNA form, the CDR3 reads TGTGCCAGTGGGGATTTTGCGGGACGTAGTAACTATGGCTACACCTTC. Protein product: CASGDFAGRSNYGYTF. The chain is built from TRBV19 and TRBJ1-2; the D gene is possibly TRBD1 (5 bases). The CDR3 is 16 amino acids. The V and J ends lost 8 bases and 1 base respectively, with 20 bases between them. Germline CDR1 LNHDA, CDR2 SQIVND (reference sequence). The whole variable domain, remainder taken from reference TRBV19 and TRBJ1-2, is DGGITQSPKYLFRKEGQNVTLSCEQNLNHDAMYWYRQDPGQGLRLIYYSQIVNDFQKGDIAEGYSVSREKKESFPLTVTSAQKNPTAFYLCASGDFAGRSNYGYTFGSGTRLTVV.

The V gene is TRBV6-1, the J gene TRBJ2-1, with TRBD2 as a possible D gene (5 bases). Trimming cost V 4 bases and J 8 bases, with 21 bases left between them. Germline CDR1 MNHNS, CDR2 SASEGT. This CDR3 contains 16 residues. The CDR3 is CASSGGPLRGKHEQFF. The CDR3 region has the DNA TGTGCCAGCAGTGGAGGGCCTCTGAGAGGGAAACATGAGCAGTTCTTC.

V is TRBV9 and J is TRBJ2-7; D may be TRBD2 (5 bases). Trimming removed 2 bases at V and 0 bases at J, with 9 bases between. Germline V gives CDR1 SGDLS, CDR2 YYNGEE. The CDR3 contains 14 residues. In DNA form, the CDR3 reads TGTGCCAGCAGCGTTGGAGGAATCTCCTACGAGCAGTACTTC. It is translated as CASSVGGISYEQYF.

The gene calls are TRBV30 and TRBJ2-5; TRBD2 is a possible D gene (5 bases). Germline V gene sequence: CDR1 GTSNPN, CDR2 SVGIG (reference sequence). This CDR3 has 15 residues. Trimming shortened V by 3 bases and J by 5 bases, and 19 bases separated the two germline ends. CDR3 residues: CAWRLGQQGLETQYF. The CDR3 DNA follows: TGTGCCTGGAGACTAGGGCAGCAAGGTCTGGAGACCCAGTACTTC.

V and J are TRBV5-1 and TRBJ2-3, with D perhaps TRBD1 (5 bases). Germline CDR1 reads SGHRS; CDR2 reads YFSETQ. This CDR3 is built from 14 residues. The V and J ends lost 4 bases and 4 bases respectively, with 13 bases between them. The CDR3 sequence: CASSPEQVPDTQYF. The DNA of the CDR3 is TGCGCCAGCAGCCCAGAACAGGTCCCAGATACGCAGTATTTT.

V usage is TRBV6-1 and J usage is TRBJ2-5, with unresolved D. The CDR3 covers 14 residues. V was trimmed by 1 base and J by 4 bases, leaving 10 bases between them. Germline V gene lookup returns CDR1 MNHNS and CDR2 SASEGT. The CDR3 sequence: CASSEGLLTETQYF. CDR3 nucleotides: TGTGCCAGCAGTGAAGGACTCTTAACAGAGACCCAGTACTTC.

The CDR3 spells CASSSGTVSSTEAFF. The CDR3 DNA reads as TGTGCCAGCAGCTCCGGGACAGTTTCGTCCACTGAAGCTTTCTTT. The rearrangement links TRBV11-2 to TRBJ1-1, with 7 bases lining up with TRBD1. The CDR3 runs to 15 residues. The germline V gene encodes CDR1 SGHAT and CDR2 FQNNGV. V trimming: 4 bases; J trimming: 4 bases; junction bases outside the gene matches: 9.

This clone was observed a few times. The V call is TRBV30, the J call TRBJ2-7, with 8 bases aligning to TRBD2. The germline V gene encodes CDR1 GTSNPN and CDR2 SVGIG (reference sequence). V lost 3 bases, J lost 6 bases, and 7 bases stayed unmatched. The CDR3 has 13 residues. CDR3 DNA sequence: TGTGCCTGGAGCCCGGGACTAGATGCCGAGCAGTACTTC. Its protein is CAWSPGLDAEQYF.

The V and J genes are TRBV19 and TRBJ2-7; TRBD1 might be the D (6 bases). The germline V and J ends were trimmed by 3 bases and 6 bases, with 30 bases remaining between them. The length of the CDR3 is 19 residues. In germline, CDR1 is LNHDA, CDR2 SQIVND (reference sequence). CDR3 residues: CASSMHPGTGFSAGFEQYF. CDR3 coding DNA: TGTGCCAGTAGTATGCATCCCGGCACAGGGTTCTCCGCCGGGTTCGAGCAGTACTTC.

The table lists this clone with a few counts. V is TRBV7-9 and J is TRBJ1-5; the D is unclear. Trimming removed 9 bases from V and 7 bases from J, with 16 bases in between. The germline V gene encodes CDR1 SEHNR and CDR2 FQNEAQ (reference sequence). The CDR3 extends over 13 amino acids. The CDR3 DNA reads TGTGCCAGTACCGCCGGGGTGAGACAGCCCCAGCATTTT. It specifies CASTAGVRQPQHF.

The table lists this clone with a few counts. The CDR3 here is CASSVSGSVLETQYF. The CDR3 bases are TGTGCCAGCAGCGTCAGCGGGAGTGTTCTTGAGACCCAGTACTTC. The rearrangement joins TRBV5-4 to TRBJ2-5; 8 bases are shared with TRBD2. The CDR3 has 15 amino acids. Germline trimming cut 4 bases from V and 5 bases from J; bases unmatched to any gene: 10. The germline V gene has CDR1 SGHNT and CDR2 YYREEE (reference sequence).